Given below is one T cell receptor (beta chain) in context. The antigen remains unidentified. The PCR made use of 60 Vbeta and 13 Jbeta primers. Clones were sequenced by immunoSEQ multiplex PCR, and TCRdb holds only the in-frame ones, with some missing. The table includes 100,000 to 150,000 clones, 78% detected once. Although they were nominally healthy when sampled, donors likely had unrecorded immune exposures. Germline loops: CDR1 SGDLS, CDR2 YYNGEE. V was clipped by 3 bases and J by 0 bases, with 7 bases between them. This CDR3 spans 15 amino acids. This entry is derived from a study of cytomegalovirus exposure and HLA in healthy donors. Study-wide results and limits: After further analysis at a later stage, roughly 16,000 TCR beta sequences were associated with HLA alleles at 0.05 false discovery rate.

Sequencing used PBMCs. This sequence joins TRBV9 and TRBJ2-6, with D unclear. This sequence was found in a female donor in good health and CMV-seronegative. In DNA, the CDR3 is TGTGCCAGCAGCGGTACCAGCTCTGGGGCCAACGTCCTGACTTTC. Encoded protein: CASSGTSSGANVLTF.